The 10 T cell receptor beta chains below were found in one sample sequenced in a study of OX40 agonist ivuxolimab in advanced cancers. Some clones are missing from TCRdb's copy, which holds only in-frame ones; the method was immunoSEQ multiplex PCR. The table shows about 32,000 clones, with around 80% occurring only once. The sample was CD4+ or CD8+ T cells sorted from blood, taken in a trial of the OX40 agonist ivuxolimab. All receptors derive from an adult with an advanced solid tumor such as melanoma, head and neck, liver or kidney cancer.

The J gene is TRBJ1-3, the V gene TRBV11-3; a possible D gene is TRBD1 (6 bases). CDR1 is SGHNT, CDR2 YENEEA, per germline. The CDR3 extends over 16 amino acids. Trimming removed 1 base from V and 4 bases from J, with 14 bases in between. CDR3 sequence: CASSLAWDTDGNTIYF. The CDR3 DNA is TGTGCCAGCAGCTTAGCTTGGGACACCGACGGAAACACCATATATTTT. Combining the CDR3 with reference TRBV11-3 and TRBJ1-3 gives the whole variable domain EAGVVQSPRYKIIEKKQPVAFWCNPISGHNTLYWYLQNLGQGPELLIRYENEEAVDDSQLPKDRFSAERLKGVDSTLKIQPAELGDSAVYLCASSLAWDTDGNTIYFGEGSWLTVV.

The V and J genes are TRBV6-5 and TRBJ1-1, with 7 bases matching TRBD1. The ends lost 2 bases at V and 4 bases at J; junction bases unmatched: 7. CDR1 MNHEY and CDR2 SVGAGI come from the germline V gene. The CDR3 runs 15 residues. CDR3 DNA: TGTGCCAGCAGTTACCTCAGCGACAGGGTCACTGAAGCTTTCTTT. Translation gives CASSYLSDRVTEAFF.

This rearrangement joins TRBV27 to TRBJ2-1; 7 bases fit TRBD2. Germline V gene sequence: CDR1 MNHEY, CDR2 SMNVEV (reference sequence). CDR3 length equals 13 residues. The V and J ends lost 3 bases and 7 bases, in that order; junction bases with no gene match: 3. DNA for the CDR3: TGTGCCAGCAGTTTCTGGGGGGGGAATGAGCAGTTCTTC. Translating it yields CASSFWGGNEQFF.

The CDR3 reads CASSLGTPERPYEQYF. DNA for the CDR3: TGTGCCAGCAGCTTAGGGACCCCAGAAAGGCCCTACGAGCAGTACTTC. The chain joins TRBV7-8 to TRBJ2-7, with unresolved D. Trimming stripped 1 base from V and 2 bases from J, with 15 bases between. In germline, CDR1 is SGHVS, CDR2 FQNEAQ. The CDR3 contains 16 residues.

The chain combines TRBV27 with TRBJ1-5; D is unresolved. Germline V gene lookup returns CDR1 MNHEY and CDR2 SMNVEV (reference sequence). This CDR3 has 13 residues. V lost 3 bases, J lost 6 bases, and 9 bases lay in between. The CDR3 coding sequence is TGTGCCAGCAGTTTCCGGGGATCTCAGCCCCAGCATTTT. As protein: CASSFRGSQPQHF.

The rearrangement uses TRBV13 and TRBJ1-1, with 7 positions matching TRBD1. The length of the CDR3 is 12 residues. Germline V CDR1 and CDR2: PRHDT, FYEKMQ (reference sequence). Trimming took 5 bases from V and 3 from J; bases not matched to a gene: 0. The CDR3 reads CASSQGDTEAFF. The CDR3 nucleotides read TGTGCCAGCAGCCAGGGGGACACTGAAGCTTTCTTT.

The V call is TRBV27, the J call TRBJ2-7, with 7 bases fitting TRBD2. Trimming at V came to 3 bases and at J to 4 bases, leaving 3 bases not matched to a gene. The CDR3 length is 13 residues. CDR1 MNHEY and CDR2 SMNVEV come from the germline V gene (reference sequence). The CDR3 nucleotides are TGTGCCAGCAGTTTCAGCGGGGATTACGAGCAGTACTTC. Protein sequence: CASSFSGDYEQYF.

The chain is built from TRBV5-6 and TRBJ1-2; 8 positions agree with TRBD1. CDR1 and CDR2 from the germline V gene are SGHDT and YYEEEE. The CDR3 is 13 amino acids. Trimming cost V 3 bases and J 5 bases; bases outside gene matches: 3. CDR3 in DNA: TGTGCCAGCAGCTCCACAGGGGGTTATGGCTACACCTTC. Translating gives CASSSTGGYGYTF.

V usage is TRBV6-6 and J usage is TRBJ1-1; tentative D call: TRBD1 (5 bases). Germline CDR1 reads MNHNY; CDR2 reads SVGAGI (reference sequence). V shed 0 bases and J shed 4 bases, with 12 bases lying between them. The CDR3 is made up of 15 amino acids. CDR3 in amino acids: CASSYSAGTSTEAFF. For the CDR3, the DNA is TGTGCCAGCAGTTACTCGGCAGGGACGAGCACTGAAGCTTTCTTT.

The chain joins TRBV5-1 to TRBJ2-7; 8 nucleotides agree with TRBD1. There are 15 residues in the CDR3. The germline V gene encodes CDR1 SGHRS and CDR2 YFSETQ. The junction had 4 bases not matched to a gene; V was cut back by 2 bases and J by 0 bases. CDR3: CASSFPGQGSYEQYF. DNA of the CDR3: TGCGCCAGCAGCTTCCCTGGACAGGGCTCCTACGAGCAGTACTTC.